This T cell receptor beta chain stems from a study of identical twins. MiXCR, run by TCRdb on the 5' RACE reads, gives a single entry per CDR3 protein. The table has approximately 500,000 distinct CDR3 sequences, 24% seen once. To note about this clonotype: The antigen remains undetermined.

Findings and caveats of the study: Out-of-frame alpha sequences shared by twins showed excess low generation probability. Cord blood's abundant beta clonotypes had fewer insertions, unlike memory repertoires.

The CDR3 runs 15 residues. Germline trimming cut 3 bases from V and 5 bases from J; bases unmatched to any gene: 6. CDR1 is SGHRS and CDR2 is YFSETQ in the germline V gene. These same data were also listed under a study on T cells expressing NK-cell markers. That source notes: Dominance of the CD3+CD56-NKG2C+ fraction by these clonotypes also held in a handful of donors.

This sequence was found in a woman between 18 and 29 years old in good health. V is TRBV5-1 and J is TRBJ2-1, with 9 bases lining up with TRBD1. Sequencing was carried out using CD4+ T cells sorted from blood. The CDR3 protein is CASSWDRVGHNEQFF. The CDR3 nucleotides are TGCGCCAGCAGCTGGGACAGGGTAGGGCACAATGAGCAGTTCTTC.